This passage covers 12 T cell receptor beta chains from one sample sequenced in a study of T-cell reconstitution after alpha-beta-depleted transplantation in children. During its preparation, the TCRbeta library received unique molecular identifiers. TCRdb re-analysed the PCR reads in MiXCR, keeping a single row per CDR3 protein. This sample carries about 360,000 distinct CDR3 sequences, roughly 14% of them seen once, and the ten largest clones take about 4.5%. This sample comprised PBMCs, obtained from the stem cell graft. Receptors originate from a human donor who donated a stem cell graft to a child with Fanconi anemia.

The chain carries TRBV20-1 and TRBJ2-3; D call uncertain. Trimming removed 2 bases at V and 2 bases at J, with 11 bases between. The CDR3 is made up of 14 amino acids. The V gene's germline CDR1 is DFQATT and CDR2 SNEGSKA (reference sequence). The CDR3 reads CSARLEALTDTQYF. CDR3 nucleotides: TGCAGTGCTAGACTAGAGGCCCTCACAGATACGCAGTATTTT.

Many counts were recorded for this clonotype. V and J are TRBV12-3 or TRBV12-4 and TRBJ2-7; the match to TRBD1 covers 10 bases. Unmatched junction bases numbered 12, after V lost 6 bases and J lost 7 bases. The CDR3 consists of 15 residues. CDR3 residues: CASSTGTGDKQEQYF. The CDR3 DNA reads TGTGCCAGCAGCACCGGGACAGGGGATAAGCAAGAGCAGTACTTC.

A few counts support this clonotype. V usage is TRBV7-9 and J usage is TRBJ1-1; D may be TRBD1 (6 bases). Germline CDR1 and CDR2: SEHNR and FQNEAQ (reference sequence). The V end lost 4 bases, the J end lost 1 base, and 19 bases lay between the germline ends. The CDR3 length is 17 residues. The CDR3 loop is CASSSPRQDRGNTEAFF. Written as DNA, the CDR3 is TGTGCCAGCAGCTCACCACGACAGGATCGGGGGAACACTGAAGCTTTCTTT.

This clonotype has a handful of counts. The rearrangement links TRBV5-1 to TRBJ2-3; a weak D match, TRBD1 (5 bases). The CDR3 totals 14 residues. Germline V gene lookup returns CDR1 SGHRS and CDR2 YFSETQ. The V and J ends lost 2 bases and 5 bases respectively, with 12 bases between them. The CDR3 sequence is CASSFQGGGDTQYF. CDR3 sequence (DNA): TGCGCCAGCAGCTTTCAGGGCGGCGGAGATACGCAGTATTTT. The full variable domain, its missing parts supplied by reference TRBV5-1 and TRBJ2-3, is KAGVTQTPRYLIKTRGQQVTLSCSPISGHRSVSWYQQTPGQGLQFLFEYFSETQRNKGNFPGRFSGRQFSNSRSEMNVSTLELGDSALYLCASSFQGGGDTQYFGPGTRLTVL.

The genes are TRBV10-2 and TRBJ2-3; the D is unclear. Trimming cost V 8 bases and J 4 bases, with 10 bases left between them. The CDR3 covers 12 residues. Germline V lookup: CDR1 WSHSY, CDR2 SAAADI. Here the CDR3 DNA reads TGCGCCAGCGCAGACCGGGCAGATACGCAGTATTTT. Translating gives CASADRADTQYF.

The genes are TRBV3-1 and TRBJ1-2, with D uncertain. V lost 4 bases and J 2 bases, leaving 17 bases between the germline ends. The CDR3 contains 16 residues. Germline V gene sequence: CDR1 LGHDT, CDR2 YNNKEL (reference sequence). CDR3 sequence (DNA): TGTGCCAGCAGCCCACTGGGTGGGGTTGAAAACTATGGCTACACCTTC. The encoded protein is CASSPLGGVENYGYTF.

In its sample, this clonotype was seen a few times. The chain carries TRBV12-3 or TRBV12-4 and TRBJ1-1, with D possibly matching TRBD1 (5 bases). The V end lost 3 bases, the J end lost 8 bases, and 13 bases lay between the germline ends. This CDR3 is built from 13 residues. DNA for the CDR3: TGTGCCAGCAGTTTTGGAATAGGACACGAAGCTTTCTTT. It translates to CASSFGIGHEAFF.

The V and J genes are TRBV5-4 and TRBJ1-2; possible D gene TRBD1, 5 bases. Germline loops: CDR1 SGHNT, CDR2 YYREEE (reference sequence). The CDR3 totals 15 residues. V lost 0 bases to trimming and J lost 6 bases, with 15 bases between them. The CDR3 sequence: CASSLAAQGGHGYTF. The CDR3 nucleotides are TGTGCCAGCAGCTTGGCCGCCCAGGGCGGTCATGGCTACACCTTC.

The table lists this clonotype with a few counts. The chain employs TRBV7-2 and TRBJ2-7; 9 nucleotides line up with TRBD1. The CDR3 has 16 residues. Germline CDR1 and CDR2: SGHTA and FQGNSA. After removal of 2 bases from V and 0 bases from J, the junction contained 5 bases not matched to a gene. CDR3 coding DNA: TGTGCCAGCAGCTTACTTCCGGGACAGGGCTCCTACGAGCAGTACTTC. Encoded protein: CASSLLPGQGSYEQYF. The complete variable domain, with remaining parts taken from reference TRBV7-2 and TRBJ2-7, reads GAGVSQSPSNKVTEKGKDVELRCDPISGHTALYWYRQSLGQGLEFLIYFQGNSAPDKSGLPSDRFSAERTGGSVSTLTIQRTQQEDSAVYLCASSLLPGQGSYEQYFGPGTRLTVT.

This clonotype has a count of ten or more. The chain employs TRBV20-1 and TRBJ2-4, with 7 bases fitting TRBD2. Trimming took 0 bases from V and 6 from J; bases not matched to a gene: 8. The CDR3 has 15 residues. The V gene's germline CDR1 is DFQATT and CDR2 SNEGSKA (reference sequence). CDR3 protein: CSARDSRGRANIQYF. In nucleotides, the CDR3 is TGCAGTGCTAGAGATTCTCGGGGGAGGGCAAACATTCAGTACTTC.

CDR3 region: CASSARRDLKPYDTQYF. The CDR3 DNA reads TGTGCCAGCAGTGCTCGACGGGACCTTAAACCGTACGATACGCAGTATTTT. The V call is TRBV2, the J call TRBJ2-3; D tentatively reads TRBD1 or TRBD2 (5 bases each). V lost 4 bases, J lost 6 bases, and 23 bases lay in between. Germline CDR1 and CDR2: SNHLY and FYNNEI. This CDR3 comprises 17 residues.

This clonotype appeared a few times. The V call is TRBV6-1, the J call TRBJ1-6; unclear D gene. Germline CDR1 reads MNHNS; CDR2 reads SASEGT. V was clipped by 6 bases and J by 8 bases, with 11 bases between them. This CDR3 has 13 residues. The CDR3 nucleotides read TGTGCCAGCAGCTCGGTAGGAGATTCACCCCTCCACTTT. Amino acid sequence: CASSSVGDSPLHF.